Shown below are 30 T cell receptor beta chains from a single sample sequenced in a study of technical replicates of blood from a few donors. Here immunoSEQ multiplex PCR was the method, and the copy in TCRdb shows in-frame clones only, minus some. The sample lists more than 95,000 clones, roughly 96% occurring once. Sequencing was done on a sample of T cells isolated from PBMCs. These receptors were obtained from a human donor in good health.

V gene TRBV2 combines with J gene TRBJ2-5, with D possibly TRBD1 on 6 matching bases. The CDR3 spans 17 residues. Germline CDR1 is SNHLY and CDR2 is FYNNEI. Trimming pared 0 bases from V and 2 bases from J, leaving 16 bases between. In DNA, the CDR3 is TGTGCCAGCAGTGAAGCGCTGGGGGACACCCTACAAGAGACCCAGTACTTC. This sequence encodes CASSEALGDTLQETQYF. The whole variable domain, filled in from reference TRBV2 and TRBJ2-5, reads EPEVTQTPSHQVTQMGQEVILRCVPISNHLYFYWYRQILGQKVEFLVSFYNNEISEKSEIFDDQFSVERPDGSNFTLKIRSTKLEDSAMYFCASSEALGDTLQETQYFGPGTRLLVL.

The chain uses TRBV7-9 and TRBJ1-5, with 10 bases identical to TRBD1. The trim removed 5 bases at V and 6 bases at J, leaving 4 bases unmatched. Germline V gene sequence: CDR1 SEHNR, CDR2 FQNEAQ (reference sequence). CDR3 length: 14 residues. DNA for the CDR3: TGTGCCAGCAGCCGGACAGGGGGAATTCAGCCCCAGCATTTT. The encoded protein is CASSRTGGIQPQHF.

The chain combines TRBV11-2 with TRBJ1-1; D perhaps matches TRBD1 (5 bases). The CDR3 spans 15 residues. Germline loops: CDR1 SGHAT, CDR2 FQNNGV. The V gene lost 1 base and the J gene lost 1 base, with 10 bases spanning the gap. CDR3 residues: CASSLVPQGNTEAFF. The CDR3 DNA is TGTGCCAGCAGCTTAGTTCCTCAGGGGAACACTGAAGCTTTCTTT. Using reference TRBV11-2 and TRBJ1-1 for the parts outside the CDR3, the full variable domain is EAGVAQSPRYKIIEKRQSVAFWCNPISGHATLYWYQQILGQGPKLLIQFQNNGVVDDSQLPKDRFSAERLKGVDSTLKIQPAKLEDSAVYLCASSLVPQGNTEAFFGQGTRLTVV.

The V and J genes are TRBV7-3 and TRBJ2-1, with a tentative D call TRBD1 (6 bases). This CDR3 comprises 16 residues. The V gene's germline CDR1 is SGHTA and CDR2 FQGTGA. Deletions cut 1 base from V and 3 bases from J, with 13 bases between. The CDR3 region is CASSLRQGPRYNEQFF. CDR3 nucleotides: TGTGCCAGCAGCTTAAGGCAGGGGCCCCGCTACAATGAGCAGTTCTTC.

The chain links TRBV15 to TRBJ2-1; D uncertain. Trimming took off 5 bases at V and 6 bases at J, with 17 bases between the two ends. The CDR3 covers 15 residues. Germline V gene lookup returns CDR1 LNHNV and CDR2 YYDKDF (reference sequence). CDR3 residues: CATSDERPPGNEQFF. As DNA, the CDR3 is TGTGCCACCAGCGATGAGCGCCCCCCCGGCAATGAGCAGTTCTTC.

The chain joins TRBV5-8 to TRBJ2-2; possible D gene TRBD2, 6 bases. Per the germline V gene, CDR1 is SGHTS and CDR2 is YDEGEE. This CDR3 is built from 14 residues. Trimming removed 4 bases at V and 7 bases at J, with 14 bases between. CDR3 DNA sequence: TGTGCCAGCAGCCCCGGAGGGCCTATCGGGGAGCTGTTTTTT. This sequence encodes CASSPGGPIGELFF.

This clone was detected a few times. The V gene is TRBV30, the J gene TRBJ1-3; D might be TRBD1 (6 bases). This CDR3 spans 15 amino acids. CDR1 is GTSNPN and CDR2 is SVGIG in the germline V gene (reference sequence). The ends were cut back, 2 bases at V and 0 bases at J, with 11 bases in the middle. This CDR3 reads CAWSTGQSSGNTIYF. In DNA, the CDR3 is TGTGCCTGGAGTACCGGACAGTCCTCTGGAAACACCATATATTTT.

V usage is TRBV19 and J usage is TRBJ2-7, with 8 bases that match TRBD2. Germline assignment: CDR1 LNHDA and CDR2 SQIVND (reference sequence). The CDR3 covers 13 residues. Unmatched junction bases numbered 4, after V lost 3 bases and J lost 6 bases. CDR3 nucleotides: TGTGCCAGTAGTATCGGGGGGGAAGGCGAGCAGTACTTC. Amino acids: CASSIGGEGEQYF.

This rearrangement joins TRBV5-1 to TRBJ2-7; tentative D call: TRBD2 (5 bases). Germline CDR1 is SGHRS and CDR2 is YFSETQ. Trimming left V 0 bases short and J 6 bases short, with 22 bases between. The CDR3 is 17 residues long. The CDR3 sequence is CASSLGLTPTRAGEQYF. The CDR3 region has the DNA TGCGCCAGCAGCTTGGGCCTGACACCCACTAGGGCGGGCGAGCAGTACTTC.

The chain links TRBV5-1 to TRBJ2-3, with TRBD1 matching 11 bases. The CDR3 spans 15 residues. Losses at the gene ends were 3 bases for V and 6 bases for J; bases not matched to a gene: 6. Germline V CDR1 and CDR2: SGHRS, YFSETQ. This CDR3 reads CASSYRDRGADTQYF. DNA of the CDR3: TGCGCCAGCAGCTACCGGGACAGGGGGGCCGATACGCAGTATTTT.

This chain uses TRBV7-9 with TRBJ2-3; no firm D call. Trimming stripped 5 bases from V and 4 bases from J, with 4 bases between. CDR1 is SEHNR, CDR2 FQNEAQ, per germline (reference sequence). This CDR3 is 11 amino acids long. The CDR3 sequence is CASSPADTQYF. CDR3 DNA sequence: TGTGCCAGCAGCCCAGCAGATACGCAGTATTTT.

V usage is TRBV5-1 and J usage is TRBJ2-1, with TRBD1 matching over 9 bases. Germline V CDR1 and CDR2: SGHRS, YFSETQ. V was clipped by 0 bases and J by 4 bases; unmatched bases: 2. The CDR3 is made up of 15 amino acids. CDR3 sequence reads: CASSLEQGAYNEQFF. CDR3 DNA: TGCGCCAGCAGCTTGGAACAGGGGGCGTACAATGAGCAGTTCTTC.

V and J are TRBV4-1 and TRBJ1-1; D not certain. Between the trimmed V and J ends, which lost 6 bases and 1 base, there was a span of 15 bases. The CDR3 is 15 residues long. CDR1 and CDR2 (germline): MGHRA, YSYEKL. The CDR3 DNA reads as TGCGCCAGCAGGATGGAGATTGCTACGAACACTGAAGCTTTCTTT. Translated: CASRMEIATNTEAFF.

The CDR3 DNA reads as TGTGCCAGCTCACCACCCGGGAGAGCTGGGGCCAACGTCCTGACTTTC. Its protein product is CASSPPGRAGANVLTF. This sequence joins TRBV18 and TRBJ2-6; D is perhaps TRBD2 (6 bases). The V gene lost 0 bases and the J gene lost 2 bases, with 8 bases spanning the gap. Germline lookup yields CDR1 KGHSH and CDR2 LQKENI. The CDR3 extends over 16 amino acids.

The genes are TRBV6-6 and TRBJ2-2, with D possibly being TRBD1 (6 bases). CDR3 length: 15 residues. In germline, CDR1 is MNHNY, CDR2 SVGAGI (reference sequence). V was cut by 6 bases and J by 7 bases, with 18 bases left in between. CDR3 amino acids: CASRLQGLSNGELFF. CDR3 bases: TGTGCCAGCAGACTACAGGGTCTGTCTAACGGGGAGCTGTTTTTT.

The CDR3 region is CASSLWGGLAEYLSSTDTQYF. In DNA form, the CDR3 reads TGCGCCAGCAGCTTGTGGGGCGGACTAGCGGAATATCTTTCTAGCACAGATACGCAGTATTTT. The gene calls are TRBV5-1 and TRBJ2-3; 10 bases align to TRBD2. V lost 1 base, J lost 0 bases, and 17 bases stayed unmatched. CDR1 and CDR2 (germline): SGHRS, YFSETQ. The CDR3 consists of 21 residues. Based on the CDR3 plus reference TRBV5-1 and TRBJ2-3, the full variable domain is KAGVTQTPRYLIKTRGQQVTLSCSPISGHRSVSWYQQTPGQGLQFLFEYFSETQRNKGNFPGRFSGRQFSNSRSEMNVSTLELGDSALYLCASSLWGGLAEYLSSTDTQYFGPGTRLTVL.

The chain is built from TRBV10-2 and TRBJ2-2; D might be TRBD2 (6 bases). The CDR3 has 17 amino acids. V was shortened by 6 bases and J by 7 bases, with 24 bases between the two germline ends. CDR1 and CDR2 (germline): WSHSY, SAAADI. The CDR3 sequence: CASRTPRGSLGNGELFF. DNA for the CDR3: TGCGCCAGCAGGACCCCCCGGGGGTCCCTGGGTAACGGGGAGCTGTTTTTT.

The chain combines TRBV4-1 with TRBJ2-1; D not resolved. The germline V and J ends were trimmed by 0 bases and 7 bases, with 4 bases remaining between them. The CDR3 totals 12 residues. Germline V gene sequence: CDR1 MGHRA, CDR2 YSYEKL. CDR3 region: CASSQDQNEQFF. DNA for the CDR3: TGCGCCAGCAGCCAAGATCAGAATGAGCAGTTCTTC.

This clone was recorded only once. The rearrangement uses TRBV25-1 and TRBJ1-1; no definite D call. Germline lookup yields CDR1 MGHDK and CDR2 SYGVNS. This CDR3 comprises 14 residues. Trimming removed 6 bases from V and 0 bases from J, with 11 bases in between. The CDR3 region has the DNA TGTGCCAGCAGACATCCGGACTTGAACACTGAAGCTTTCTTT. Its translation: CASRHPDLNTEAFF.

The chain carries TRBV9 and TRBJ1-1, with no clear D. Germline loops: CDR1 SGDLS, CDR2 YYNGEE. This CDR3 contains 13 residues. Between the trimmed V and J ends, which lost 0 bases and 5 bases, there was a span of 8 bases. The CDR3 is CASSVDSGTEAFF. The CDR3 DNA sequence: TGTGCCAGCAGCGTAGACAGCGGGACTGAAGCTTTCTTT.

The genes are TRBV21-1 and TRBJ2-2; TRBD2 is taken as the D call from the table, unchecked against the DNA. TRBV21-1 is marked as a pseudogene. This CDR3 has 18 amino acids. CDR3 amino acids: CASSLRASGGASAGELFF. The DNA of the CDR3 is TGTGCCAGCAGCCTAAGGGCTAGCGGGGGGGCCAGTGCCGGGGAGCTGTTTTTT.

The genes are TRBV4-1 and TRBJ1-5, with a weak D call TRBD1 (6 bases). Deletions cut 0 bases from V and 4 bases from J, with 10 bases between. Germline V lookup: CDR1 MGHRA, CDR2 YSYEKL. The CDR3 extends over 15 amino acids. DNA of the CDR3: TGCGCCAGCAGCCAAGATATGAGGGGGAATCAGCCCCAGCATTTT. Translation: CASSQDMRGNQPQHF.

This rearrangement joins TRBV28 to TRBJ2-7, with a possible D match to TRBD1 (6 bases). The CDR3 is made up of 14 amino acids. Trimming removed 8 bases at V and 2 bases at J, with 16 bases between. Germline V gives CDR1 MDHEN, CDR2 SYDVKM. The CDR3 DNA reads TGTGCCAGCCTGGGACATCTCGGGACCTACGAGCAGTACTTC. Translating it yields CASLGHLGTYEQYF.

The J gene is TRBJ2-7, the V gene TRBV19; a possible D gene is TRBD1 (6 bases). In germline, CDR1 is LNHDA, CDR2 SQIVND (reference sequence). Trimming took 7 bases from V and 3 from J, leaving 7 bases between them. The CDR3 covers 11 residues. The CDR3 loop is CASKQGYEQYF. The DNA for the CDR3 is TGTGCCAGTAAACAGGGCTACGAGCAGTACTTC.

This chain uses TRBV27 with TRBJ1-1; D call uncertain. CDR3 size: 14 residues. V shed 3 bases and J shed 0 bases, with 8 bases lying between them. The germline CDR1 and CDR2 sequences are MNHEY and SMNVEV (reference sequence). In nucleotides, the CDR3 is TGTGCCAGCAGTTTGAGCCGTTTGAACACTGAAGCTTTCTTT. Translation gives CASSLSRLNTEAFF.

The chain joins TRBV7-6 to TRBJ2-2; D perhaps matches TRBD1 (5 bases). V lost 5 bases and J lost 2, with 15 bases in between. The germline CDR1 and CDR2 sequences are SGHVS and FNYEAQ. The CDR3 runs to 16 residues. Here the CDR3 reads CASSPTGFFNTGELFF. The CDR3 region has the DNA TGTGCCAGCAGCCCCACAGGTTTCTTTAACACCGGGGAGCTGTTTTTT. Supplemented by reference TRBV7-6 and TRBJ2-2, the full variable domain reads GAGVSQSPRYKVTKRGQDVALRCDPISGHVSLYWYRQALGQGPEFLTYFNYEAQQDKSGLPNDRFSAERPEGSISTLTIQRTEQRDSAMYRCASSPTGFFNTGELFFGEGSRLTVL.

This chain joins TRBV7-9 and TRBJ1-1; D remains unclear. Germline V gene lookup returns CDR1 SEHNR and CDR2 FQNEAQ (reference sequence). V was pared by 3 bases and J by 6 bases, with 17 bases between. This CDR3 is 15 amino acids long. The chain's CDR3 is CASSFSSPPLSEAFF. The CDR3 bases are TGTGCCAGCAGCTTTAGCTCGCCCCCGTTGTCTGAAGCTTTCTTT.

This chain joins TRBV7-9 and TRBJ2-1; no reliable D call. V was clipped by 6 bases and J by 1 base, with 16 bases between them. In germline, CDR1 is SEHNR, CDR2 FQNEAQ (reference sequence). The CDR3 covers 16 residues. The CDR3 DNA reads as TGTGCCAGCAGTTCGGAGTACTTAGGATCCTACAATGAGCAGTTCTTC. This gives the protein CASSSEYLGSYNEQFF.

The CDR3 spells CASSLVTANEKLFF. In DNA, the CDR3 is TGTGCCAGCAGCTTAGTTACAGCTAATGAAAAACTGTTTTTT. The genes are TRBV7-9 and TRBJ1-4; D ambiguous. Germline CDR1 is SEHNR and CDR2 is FQNEAQ (reference sequence). V was trimmed by 1 base and J by 3 bases, leaving 6 bases between them. The CDR3 consists of 14 residues.

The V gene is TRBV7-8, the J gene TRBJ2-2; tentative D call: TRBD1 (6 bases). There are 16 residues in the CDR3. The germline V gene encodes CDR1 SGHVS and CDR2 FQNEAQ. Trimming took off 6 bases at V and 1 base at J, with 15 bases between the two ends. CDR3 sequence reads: CASRSGKTGNTGELFF. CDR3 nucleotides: TGTGCCAGCAGGTCCGGGAAGACAGGGAACACCGGGGAGCTGTTTTTT.